A selection of T cell receptor beta chains follows, all from one sample in a study of TIL therapy for anti-PD-1-resistant metastatic lung cancer. Sequencing used immunoSEQ multiplex PCR; TCRdb keeps in-frame clones, though not all of them. Among under 70,000 clones listed, 87% were seen once. Sequenced material: blood, taken at baseline. The receptors here all came from a person aged 30 to 80 with non-small cell lung cancer. Each CDR3 is given with its conserved first and last residue. Fields, in order: D gene, clone size, V gene, J gene, CDR3 DNA, CDR3 protein. A D gene is named only where the DNA matches it firmly. Expanded clones get a size class; other rows say once, few or many, or leave the size out.

>TRBD1|-|TRBV27|TRBJ1-6
TGTGCCAGCAGTTCCGGGACAGGGTCATCACCCCTCCACTTT
CASSSGTGSSPLHF
>TRBD1|-|TRBV27|TRBJ1-2
TGTGCCAGCAGTTTATCCCTGGGACAGGGGTACTATGGCTACACCTTC
CASSLSLGQGYYGYTF
>-|-|TRBV10-2|TRBJ2-1
TGCGCCAGCAGTGGCTGGAGCTCCTACAATGAGCAGTTCTTC
CASSGWSSYNEQFF
>TRBD1|-|TRBV5-4|TRBJ1-1
TGTGCCAGCAGCTCGGACAGGGGAAGCACTGAAGCTTTCTTT
CASSSDRGSTEAFF
>TRBD1|-|TRBV11-1|TRBJ1-5
TGTGCCAGCAGCGCATACAGGGGGCAGCCCCAGCATTTT
CASSAYRGQPQHF
>-|once|TRBV18|TRBJ1-2
TGTGCCAGCTCCAAAGGGCAGGGGAGACGTGAAGGCTACACCTTC
CASSKGQGRREGYTF
>-|-|TRBV6-5|TRBJ2-6
TGTGCCAGCAGACCTCAGGGGGGCGGGGCCAACGTCCTGACTTTC
CASRPQGGGANVLTF
>TRBD1|-|TRBV19|TRBJ2-3
TGTGCCAGTAGTATAAGGACAGGGAGCACAGATACGCAGTATTTT
CASSIRTGSTDTQYF
>TRBD2|-|TRBV9|TRBJ2-1
TGTGCCAGCAGCCTACTACTAGCGGGGGGGCCCGATGAGCAGTTCTTC
CASSLLLAGGPDEQFF
>TRBD1|-|TRBV27|TRBJ2-7
TGTGCCAGCAGTGGACAGGGGCCCTACGAGCAGTACTTC
CASSGQGPYEQYF
>TRBD2|-|TRBV2|TRBJ2-2
TGTGCCAGCAAGGATAGCGGGAGGGCCGACGGGGAGCTGTTTTTT
CASKDSGRADGELFF